These 25 T cell receptor beta chains were sequenced from one sample in a study of blood T cell repertoires in COVID-19. Repertoires were generated with immunoSEQ multiplex PCR, while TCRdb's copy carries only in-frame clones and drops some. The sample yields some 250,000 clones, about 90% seen once. Sequenced sample: peripheral blood. The source of these receptors is a woman aged 25 to 45 who had recovered from COVID-19.

The chain carries TRBV5-4 and TRBJ2-7, with D maybe TRBD1 (5 bases). The CDR3 is made up of 12 amino acids. The germline CDR1 and CDR2 sequences are SGHNT and YYREEE (reference sequence). V dropped 4 bases and J dropped 5 bases, with 10 bases sitting between them. The CDR3 sequence: CASSPVGDEQYF. The CDR3 DNA sequence: TGTGCCAGCAGCCCGGTAGGGGACGAGCAGTACTTC.

This chain connects TRBV5-5 to TRBJ1-4; D is unclear. Per the germline V gene, CDR1 is SGHKS and CDR2 is YYEKEE (reference sequence). The CDR3 is made up of 13 amino acids. The V end lost 0 bases, the J end lost 10 bases, and 10 bases lay between the germline ends. The CDR3 is CASSLGLMGKLFF. CDR3 DNA: TGTGCCAGCAGCTTGGGACTGATGGGAAAACTGTTTTTT.

The J gene is TRBJ1-2, the V gene TRBV30; possible D gene TRBD1, 5 bases. Trimming left V 5 bases short and J 3 bases short, with 10 bases between. The CDR3 loop spans 12 amino acids. The germline V gene encodes CDR1 GTSNPN and CDR2 SVGIG (reference sequence). CDR3 coding DNA: TGTGCCTGGCAAACAGGTGACTATGGCTACACCTTC. It yields the protein CAWQTGDYGYTF.

This rearrangement joins TRBV9 to TRBJ1-2; TRBD1 aligns across 11 bases. Germline assignment: CDR1 SGDLS and CDR2 YYNGEE. This CDR3 spans 16 amino acids. The V and J ends lost 0 bases and 4 bases, in that order; junction bases with no gene match: 5. Here the CDR3 DNA reads TGTGCCAGCAGCGTAGAAGGTGGACAGGGGGCCTATGGCTACACCTTC. Protein product: CASSVEGGQGAYGYTF.

CDR3 sequence: CASSRTQQFF. CDR3 bases: TGTGCCAGCAGCCGGACACAGCAGTTCTTC. The chain uses TRBV11-2 and TRBJ2-1; perhaps TRBD1 as D (5 bases). This CDR3 spans 10 amino acids. Germline V gene sequence: CDR1 SGHAT, CDR2 FQNNGV. V was pared by 5 bases and J by 11 bases, with 7 bases between.

V gene TRBV15 combines with J gene TRBJ1-6, with 7 positions matching TRBD1. V shed 3 bases and J 4 bases; nucleotides not matched to a gene: 6. Germline CDR1 LNHNV, CDR2 YYDKDF (reference sequence). The CDR3 totals 16 residues. CDR3 sequence: CATSSRGGAYNSPLHF. CDR3 in DNA: TGTGCCACCAGCAGTAGAGGGGGCGCGTATAATTCACCCCTCCACTTT.

This chain's CDR3 is CASSDAGTNNSPLHF. As DNA, the CDR3 is TGTGCCAGCAGTGACGCGGGTACAAATAATTCACCCCTCCACTTT. The rearrangement uses TRBV2 and TRBJ1-6; D gene unclear. CDR1 and CDR2 from the germline V gene are SNHLY and FYNNEI. Trimming left V 3 bases short and J 5 bases short, with 11 bases between. CDR3 length: 15 amino acids. Drawing the rest from reference TRBV2 and TRBJ1-6, the complete variable domain is EPEVTQTPSHQVTQMGQEVILRCVPISNHLYFYWYRQILGQKVEFLVSFYNNEISEKSEIFDDQFSVERPDGSNFTLKIRSTKLEDSAMYFCASSDAGTNNSPLHFGNGTRLTVT.

The chain carries TRBV5-4 and TRBJ2-7; D may be TRBD1 (6 bases). CDR1 is SGHNT, CDR2 YYREEE, per germline (reference sequence). The CDR3 extends over 15 amino acids. V was trimmed by 3 bases and J by 3 bases, leaving 16 bases between them. CDR3 in DNA: TGTGCCAGCAGCTGGAACCGGGACAAAATCTACGAGCAGTACTTC. Residues: CASSWNRDKIYEQYF.

This sequence joins TRBV7-2 and TRBJ1-2; D is perhaps TRBD1 (6 bases). The length of the CDR3 is 14 residues. Germline V gene data show CDR1 as SGHTA and CDR2 as FQGNSA. V was shortened by 5 bases and J by 8 bases, with 18 bases between the two germline ends. The CDR3 nucleotides are TGTGCCAGCAGCGCCGGGGGGGGGCGTCAGGGCTACACCTTC. Its protein product is CASSAGGGRQGYTF. The full variable domain, rest sourced from reference TRBV7-2 and TRBJ1-2, is GAGVSQSPSNKVTEKGKDVELRCDPISGHTALYWYRQSLGQGLEFLIYFQGNSAPDKSGLPSDRFSAERTGGSVSTLTIQRTQQEDSAVYLCASSAGGGRQGYTFGSGTRLTVV.

The sample holds one count of this clone. The gene calls are TRBV6-1 and TRBJ2-6; 7 bases align to TRBD2. Germline-derived CDR1 and CDR2 are MNHNS and SASEGT. The CDR3 sequence is 16 residues long. The V gene end was trimmed by 4 bases and the J gene end by 4 bases; junction bases not matched to a gene: 7. The CDR3 sequence: CASSAGLNFGANVLTF. The CDR3 DNA reads TGTGCCAGCAGTGCGGGACTAAACTTCGGGGCCAACGTCCTGACTTTC.

The chain has TRBV14 and TRBJ2-7; perhaps TRBD1 as D (5 bases). CDR1 SGHDN and CDR2 FVKESK come from the germline V gene. Trimming removed 0 bases at V and 2 bases at J, with 14 bases between. The CDR3 is 16 residues long. DNA of the CDR3: TGTGCCAGCAGCCAAGATCTACAGGCCCCGGCCTACGAGCAGTACTTC. Its protein is CASSQDLQAPAYEQYF.

CDR3 in DNA: TGTGCCAGCAGGTCGTCCTACGAGCAGTACTTC. It translates to CASRSSYEQYF. The chain carries TRBV27 and TRBJ2-7, with no clear D. The CDR3 covers 11 residues. Trimming took 6 bases from V and 1 from J, leaving 4 bases between them. Germline V gives CDR1 MNHEY, CDR2 SMNVEV (reference sequence).

V and J are TRBV5-4 and TRBJ1-2; 12 bases match TRBD1. The ends lost 4 bases at V and 4 bases at J; junction bases unmatched: 5. There are 15 residues in the CDR3. From germline, CDR1 is SGHNT and CDR2 YYREEE (reference sequence). CDR3 amino acids: CASSTGTGGAYGYTF. The CDR3 nucleotides are TGTGCCAGCAGCACAGGGACAGGGGGCGCCTATGGCTACACCTTC.

V is TRBV9 and J is TRBJ2-1, with a tentative D call TRBD2 (6 bases). The germline V gene has CDR1 SGDLS and CDR2 YYNGEE. V was cut by 0 bases and J by 9 bases, with 10 bases left in between. The CDR3 consists of 13 residues. Here the CDR3 DNA reads TGTGCCAGCAGCGTAGCTACGCGGGGTGAGCAGTTCTTC. Its protein product is CASSVATRGEQFF.

V is TRBV5-4 and J is TRBJ2-7, with D tentatively TRBD2 (6 bases). The germline V gene has CDR1 SGHNT and CDR2 YYREEE (reference sequence). The CDR3 consists of 12 residues. Trimming removed 2 bases from V and 7 bases from J, with 10 bases in between. The CDR3 spells CASSLGRGEQYF. In DNA form, the CDR3 reads TGTGCCAGCAGCTTAGGCCGGGGGGAGCAGTACTTC.

The chain joins TRBV11-2 to TRBJ2-4; D remains ambiguous. V dropped 0 bases and J dropped 4 bases, with 16 bases sitting between them. The V gene's germline CDR1 is SGHAT and CDR2 FQNNGV. This CDR3 is 17 amino acids long. The chain's CDR3 is CASSLDLAGLGKNIQYF. In nucleotides, the CDR3 is TGTGCCAGCAGCTTAGATCTCGCCGGGTTGGGTAAAAACATTCAGTACTTC.

This clone came up a few times. The rearrangement uses TRBV7-7 and TRBJ2-1; D gene uncertain. CDR1 is SSHAT and CDR2 is FNYEAQ in the germline V gene (reference sequence). The CDR3 has 19 residues. V was shortened by 0 bases and J by 0 bases, with 18 bases between the two germline ends. CDR3 nucleotides: TGTGCCAGCAGCTTAGCGCTGAGGCTGGCTCAAAGCTCCTACAATGAGCAGTTCTTC. It encodes CASSLALRLAQSSYNEQFF.

CDR3 sequence: CASSQDPRAGAAETQYF. CDR3 sequence (DNA): TGTGCCAGCAGCCAAGATCCGCGGGCGGGGGCCGCCGAGACCCAGTACTTC. J is TRBJ2-5 and V is TRBV3-1 (or the pseudogene TRBV3-2); D might be TRBD2 (7 bases). The CDR3 is made up of 17 amino acids. Trimming removed 0 bases from V and 5 bases from J, with 19 bases in between. Germline CDR1 is LGHDT and CDR2 is YNNKEL (reference sequence).

A few counts support this clone. V usage is TRBV15 and J usage is TRBJ2-3; 10 bases fit TRBD1. Germline V gene data show CDR1 as LNHNV and CDR2 as YYDKDF (reference sequence). The CDR3 is 19 residues long. The V gene end was trimmed by 0 bases and the J gene end by 2 bases; junction bases not matched to a gene: 11. The CDR3 nucleotides are TGTGCCACCAGCAGAGATGAAGCCGGGACAGGGGCATTCACAGATACGCAGTATTTT. It translates to CATSRDEAGTGAFTDTQYF.

The genes are TRBV9 and TRBJ2-3; 7 nucleotides align to TRBD2. This CDR3 has 17 amino acids. With 1 base clipped from V and 1 base from J, the junction kept 9 bases outside the gene matches. Germline V gene data show CDR1 as SGDLS and CDR2 as YYNGEE. The DNA of the CDR3 is TGTGCCAGCAGCGTAAGCCCATCTCTAGCGGGCACAGATACGCAGTATTTT. Its protein product is CASSVSPSLAGTDTQYF.

The rearrangement joins TRBV2 to TRBJ1-5; D gene unclear. The CDR3 is 14 amino acids. The germline V gene has CDR1 SNHLY and CDR2 FYNNEI. Trimming pared 0 bases from V and 9 bases from J, leaving 12 bases between. The CDR3 loop reads CASSEAGGGGPQHF. The CDR3 DNA sequence: TGTGCCAGCAGTGAAGCGGGAGGTGGCGGGCCCCAGCATTTT. Variable domain in full (rest from reference TRBV2 and TRBJ1-5): EPEVTQTPSHQVTQMGQEVILRCVPISNHLYFYWYRQILGQKVEFLVSFYNNEISEKSEIFDDQFSVERPDGSNFTLKIRSTKLEDSAMYFCASSEAGGGGPQHFGDGTRLSIL.

Only one count was recorded for this clone. The rearrangement links TRBV19 to TRBJ2-1; a possible D gene is TRBD2 (6 bases). The CDR3 covers 15 residues. The germline V gene has CDR1 LNHDA and CDR2 SQIVND (reference sequence). V lost 4 bases to trimming and J lost 7 bases, with 17 bases between them. The CDR3, as DNA: TGTGCCAGTAGTACCGCCGCGATGGCGGGGAATGAGCAGTTCTTC. Translation gives CASSTAAMAGNEQFF.

The chain has TRBV2 and TRBJ1-5; the D is unclear. The CDR3 extends over 13 amino acids. Germline V gene lookup returns CDR1 SNHLY and CDR2 FYNNEI. Deletions cut 6 bases from V and 0 bases from J, with 6 bases between. Written as DNA, the CDR3 is TGTGCCAGCAGGGGCAATAGCAATCAGCCCCAGCATTTT. Its protein is CASRGNSNQPQHF.

V and J are TRBV2 and TRBJ1-2; possibly TRBD1 for D (5 bases). This CDR3 spans 16 amino acids. Germline-derived CDR1 and CDR2 are SNHLY and FYNNEI. Trimming removed 4 bases at V and 3 bases at J, with 18 bases between. CDR3 in amino acids: CASSGTREGRDYGYTF. CDR3 DNA: TGTGCCAGCAGTGGCACCAGGGAGGGCAGGGACTATGGCTACACCTTC.

The rearrangement joins TRBV19 to TRBJ2-5; D not certain. V shed 6 bases and J shed 1 base, with 9 bases lying between them. The CDR3 runs to 13 residues. CDR1 and CDR2 (germline): LNHDA, SQIVND (reference sequence). As DNA, the CDR3 is TGTGCCAGTAGACTCCCCCCCCAAGAGACCCAGTACTTC. As protein: CASRLPPQETQYF. The variable domain in full, completed from reference TRBV19 and TRBJ2-5, reads DGGITQSPKYLFRKEGQNVTLSCEQNLNHDAMYWYRQDPGQGLRLIYYSQIVNDFQKGDIAEGYSVSREKKESFPLTVTSAQKNPTAFYLCASRLPPQETQYFGPGTRLLVL.